This entry features one T cell receptor (beta chain) sequence. The record originates from a study of blood T cell repertoires in COVID-19. Looking at the study overall: Specimens from acute and convalescent COVID-19 originated in the United States, Italy and Spain.

In the authors' workflow: Estimated nucleated cell counts came from reference gene primer amplification. The data were produced by immunoSEQ multiplex PCR, yet TCRdb's version contains in-frame clones alone and is incomplete. D and trimming come from the DNA, and the V and J calls and clone size come from that table. This sample has 150,000 to 250,000 clones, with around 79% found just once. V shed 4 bases and J 4 bases; nucleotides not matched to a gene: 17. The CDR3 totals 18 residues. Per the germline V gene, CDR1 is LGHNA and CDR2 is YNFKEQ. The specimen was peripheral blood. This sequence joins TRBV4-2 and TRBJ2-3, with 7 bases lining up with TRBD1. This receptor was taken from a woman in her forties with COVID-19, enrolled during active disease. DNA for the CDR3: TGTGCCAGCAGCCTTGAATTCAGACAGGGTCTGAGTGCAGATACGCAGTATTTT. It codes for CASSLEFRQGLSADTQYF.